The rows below give T cell receptor beta chains drawn from one sample of a study of blood T cell repertoires in COVID-19. Generated by immunoSEQ multiplex PCR, the TCRdb table keeps only in-frame clones and is missing some. The profile shows about 240,000 clones, approximately 90% of them singletons. The sequencing sample was made of peripheral blood. The receptors originated from a woman in her forties who had recovered from COVID-19. The CDR3 runs from the conserved cysteine through the conserved F or W. The D gene is left open where the match is weak.

TRBV25-1	TRBJ1-4	.	CASSEWGGNEKLFF
TRBV19	TRBJ2-5	TRBD2	CASSPSGRETQYF
TRBV11-2	TRBJ1-2	TRBD1	CASSLGSTGAGYTF
TRBV24-1	TRBJ1-2	.	CATSDPQGRYGYTF
TRBV30	TRBJ2-6	.	CAWKRAGANVLTF
TRBV4-1	TRBJ2-3	TRBD2	CASSQVFPSGRGGTDTQYF
TRBV5-1	TRBJ2-2	.	CASSDLRGTGELFF
TRBV5-1	TRBJ2-1	TRBD2	CASTLGAGGGNEQFF
TRBV5-4	TRBJ1-1	.	CASSLRVGNTEAFF
TRBV6-2/TRBV6-3	TRBJ1-1	.	CASSYNGAWGAFF
TRBV19	TRBJ2-1	TRBD2	CASTPSGAYNEQFF
TRBV7-2	TRBJ1-1	.	CASSLGGREPEAFF
TRBV11-2	TRBJ2-4	TRBD1	CASSRRTGAGLAKNIQYF
TRBV9	TRBJ2-5	TRBD2	CASSLGPTTSGTETQYF
TRBV27	TRBJ1-1	.	CASSLKGRGTEAFF
TRBV30	TRBJ2-6	.	CAWRTAGANVLTF
TRBV15	TRBJ1-5	TRBD1	CATSRSPGQGNQPQHF
TRBV19	TRBJ2-3	TRBD2	CASGRGAGGPPGTQYF
TRBV18	TRBJ2-1	TRBD2	CASSPPGGRPPYNEQFF
TRBV21-1	TRBJ1-3	.	CASSPPGGGFGNTIYF
TRBV30	TRBJ1-5	.	CAWSPSWGLSNQPQHF
TRBV6-1	TRBJ2-3	.	CASSDSDTQYF
TRBV7-2	TRBJ2-5	.	CASSARLDQETQYF
TRBV19	TRBJ1-1	.	CASPGNTEAFF
TRBV4-3	TRBJ1-2	.	CASSQQTGTPYGYTF
TRBV4-1	TRBJ2-1	TRBD1	CASSQVGTGLDNEQFF
TRBV5-5	TRBJ2-7	TRBD1	CASSLAGTGSHEQYF
TRBV4-3	TRBJ2-7	TRBD2	CASSPQTSGAYEQYF
TRBV5-4	TRBJ2-7	TRBD2	CASSLGGTSGPYEQYF
TRBV5-1	TRBJ2-3	TRBD2	CASRSQGTSGSGTQYF
TRBV11-2	TRBJ2-3	.	CASRQGSVWYF
TRBV13	TRBJ2-1	TRBD2	CASSLGTSAYNEQFF
TRBV9	TRBJ2-5	TRBD1	CASSPRQGMGETQYF
TRBV27	TRBJ1-2	.	CASSGSLGGYTF
TRBV25-1	TRBJ1-4	TRBD1	CASGRDSLNEKLFF
TRBV23-1	TRBJ2-7	TRBD2	CASTPTVGGRREQYF
TRBV11-3	TRBJ2-2	.	CASSLDAGNTGELFF